These T cell receptor beta chains were read from a single sample in a study of blood T cell repertoires in COVID-19. Produced via immunoSEQ multiplex PCR; TCRdb's table is partial and in-frame only. The sample lists 250,000 to 350,000 clones; about 80% were seen once. Sequenced sample: peripheral blood. Source of these receptors: a person aged 70 to 80 with COVID-19, enrolled during active disease. CDR3s include the opening cysteine and the closing phenylalanine or tryptophan. D genes are given only for firm matches. Some rows mark clone size as missing; the rest say once, few, many or name a class of expanded clone.

>-|-|TRBJ2-1|TRBV20-1
TGCAGTGCTAGTTGGGACTTGGGCTACCATGAGCAGTTCTTC
CSASWDLGYHEQFF
>-|-|TRBJ2-2|TRBV18
TGTGCCAGCTCACGTATGGAAGGAGCGAACACCGGGGAGCTGTTTTTT
CASSRMEGANTGELFF
>-|TRBD1|TRBJ1-6|TRBV6-5
TGTGCCAGCAAGGACAGGCTTAATTCACCCCTCCACTTT
CASKDRLNSPLHF
>-|-|TRBJ2-2|TRBV4-3
TGCGCCAGCAGCCCCCAACGGCAGGTGGACGGGGAGCTGTTTTTT
CASSPQRQVDGELFF
>-|-|TRBJ2-3|TRBV27
TGTGCCAGCAGCCCACCGGTTGGTACGCAGTATTTT
CASSPPVGTQYF
>-|-|TRBJ1-4|TRBV2
TGTGCCAGCAGTGAGGGTCGGCCTAGGGAAAAACTGTTTTTT
CASSEGRPREKLFF
>few|-|TRBJ1-4|TRBV7-9
TGTGCCAGCAGCCCACGGACAAACCCTAATGAAAAACTGTTTTTT
CASSPRTNPNEKLFF
>-|TRBD2|TRBJ2-3|TRBV7-2
TGTGCCAGCAGCCCCCCGGATGTCGGGAGGGCCTTAGATACGCAGTATTTT
CASSPPDVGRALDTQYF
>-|TRBD1|TRBJ2-7|TRBV2
TGTGCCAGCAGGGGGGACAGGGGGAAACCCTACGAGCAGTACTTC
CASRGDRGKPYEQYF
>-|-|TRBJ1-1|TRBV28
TGTGCCAGCAGTTCAGTATCATTAGACTCTTGGGCTTTCTTT
CASSSVSLDSWAFF
>-|TRBD2|TRBJ2-7|TRBV6-2/TRBV6-3
TGTGCCAGCAGTCGGAGCGGGGGGGGCCAAAACGAGCAGTACTTC
CASSRSGGGQNEQYF
>-|-|TRBJ2-7|TRBV6-5
TGTGCCAGCAGTCCGGCGGGACAGATATACGAGCAGTACTTC
CASSPAGQIYEQYF
>-|TRBD2|TRBJ2-3|TRBV29-1
TGCAGCCTGAGACTAGCGGGGGGGACAGATACGCAGTATTTT
CSLRLAGGTDTQYF
>-|-|TRBJ1-1|TRBV5-3
TGTGCCAGAAGCTTCGATCAGGAGGGAGTGAACACTGAAGCTTTCTTT
CARSFDQEGVNTEAFF
>-|TRBD1|TRBJ2-1|TRBV28
TGTGCCAGCACCTCAGACAGGGGGCTCTACAATGAGCAGTTCTTC
CASTSDRGLYNEQFF
>-|-|TRBJ2-2|TRBV9
TGTGCCAGCAGCGTAGGAGGGGGGACAGCCTCGAACACCGGGGAGCTGTTTTTT
CASSVGGGTASNTGELFF
>-|-|TRBJ1-4|TRBV7-2
TGTGCCAGCAGCTACGGGGGCGGGGGCACTAATGAAAAACTGTTTTTT
CASSYGGGGTNEKLFF
>-|-|TRBJ1-4|TRBV6-2/TRBV6-3
TGTGCCAGCAGCCTACAACAAGCAACTAATGAAAAACTGTTTTTT
CASSLQQATNEKLFF
>once|TRBD1|TRBJ1-6|TRBV5-1
TGCGCCAGCAGCCCGGGACAGGGAAATTCACCCCTCCACTTT
CASSPGQGNSPLHF
>few|TRBD1|TRBJ2-2|TRBV6-5
TGTGCCAGCAGCCTCGACAGGGCGAACACCGGGGAGCTGTTTTTT
CASSLDRANTGELFF
>-|-|TRBJ1-5|TRBV2
TGTGCCAGCAGTCCCGGGAGCAATCAGCCCCAGCATTTT
CASSPGSNQPQHF
>-|-|TRBJ2-7|TRBV15
TGTGCCACCAGCAGAGATGAGAGTTACGAGCAGTACTTC
CATSRDESYEQYF
>-|-|TRBJ2-5|TRBV30
TGTGCCTGGAGTGTTGGGCCAGAAGAAGAGACCCAGTACTTC
CAWSVGPEEETQYF
>-|-|TRBJ1-4|TRBV29-1
TGCAGCGTCCGCACAGCAACTAATGAAAAACTGTTTTTT
CSVRTATNEKLFF
>-|TRBD1|TRBJ1-2|TRBV28
TGTGCCAGCAGTTCCTCCGGGACAGGAGGTTCACGGGGCTACACCTTC
CASSSSGTGGSRGYTF
>-|-|TRBJ2-3|TRBV7-8
TGTGCCAGCAGCCTAAGGGACTTCACAGATACGCAGTATTTT
CASSLRDFTDTQYF
>once|-|TRBJ2-7|TRBV30
TGTGCCTGGAGCCTAGGGGTGCAGGACGACTACGAGCAGTACTTC
CAWSLGVQDDYEQYF
>-|TRBD2|TRBJ2-2|TRBV4-1
TGCGCCAGCAGCCCGCGGGGGGGGAACACCGGGGAGCTGTTTTTT
CASSPRGGNTGELFF
>-|-|TRBJ1-4|TRBV28
TGTGCCAGCAGAGTACAGTCAACTAATGAAAAACTGTTTTTT
CASRVQSTNEKLFF
>-|TRBD2|TRBJ2-1|TRBV24-1
TGTGCCACCAGTGATTTGGGACTAGCGGGGGGGCCTCACAATGAGCAGTTCTTC
CATSDLGLAGGPHNEQFF
>once|-|TRBJ2-3|TRBV20-1
TGCAGTGCCCTCGGGTCAGATACGCAGTATTTT
CSALGSDTQYF
>-|TRBD1|TRBJ1-1|TRBV6-5
TGTGCCAGCAGCATGGGACAGGCTAACACTGAAGCTTTCTTT
CASSMGQANTEAFF
>once|-|TRBJ2-1|TRBV13
TGTGCCAGCAGCTTAGGGAGGGCACGTTACAATGAGCAGTTCTTC
CASSLGRARYNEQFF
>few|-|TRBJ1-3|TRBV28
TGTGCCAGCAGAGGATTTGGACAGAGTCTCGGAAACACCATATATTTT
CASRGFGQSLGNTIYF
>-|-|TRBJ1-1|TRBV28
TGTGCCAGCAGGACCATGACAGAGATGAACACTGAAGCTTTCTTT
CASRTMTEMNTEAFF
>-|TRBD1|TRBJ1-1|TRBV11-2
TGTGCCAGCAGCTTCTGGGACAGGGGGCGCATTAATGAAGCTTTCTTT
CASSFWDRGRINEAFF
>-|TRBD1|TRBJ1-5|TRBV16
TGTGCCAGCAGCCAATCGTGGAGGGGGCGCGGCCAGCCCCAGCATTTT
CASSQSWRGRGQPQHF
>-|TRBD2|TRBJ2-1|TRBV24-1
TGTGCCACCAGTGAGATAGGGACTAGCGGGCACAATGAGCAGTTCTTC
CATSEIGTSGHNEQFF
>once|-|TRBJ1-3|TRBV18
TGTGCCAGCTCACCACCGGTCGGCGGGAGCTCTGGAAACACCATATATTTT
CASSPPVGGSSGNTIYF
>once|TRBD1|TRBJ2-1|TRBV7-9
TGTGCCAGCTCGGGACAGAGCTACAATGAGCAGTTCTTC
CASSGQSYNEQFF
>-|TRBD1|TRBJ2-5|TRBV18
TGTGCCAGCTCCATCCCCGACAGGGTATTGACCCAGTACTTC
CASSIPDRVLTQYF
>-|TRBD2|TRBJ2-3|TRBV9
TGTGCCAGCAGCGTGTTCCCCGGGACTAACACAGATACGCAGTATTTT
CASSVFPGTNTDTQYF
>-|-|TRBJ2-1|TRBV19
TGTGCCAGTAGTATGGACGGGCAGCGGTTCTTCGCCCTTGGCTACAATGAGCAGTTCTTC
CASSMDGQRFFALGYNEQFF
>few|-|TRBJ2-1|TRBV12-3/TRBV12-4
TGTGCCAGCAGGCCGTCCGGGATCAATGAGCAGTTCTTC
CASRPSGINEQFF
>-|TRBD1|TRBJ1-1|TRBV9
TGTGCCAGCACCCCCCGGACAGGCGGGACTGAAGCTTTCTTT
CASTPRTGGTEAFF
>few|-|TRBJ2-1|TRBV27
TGTGCCAGCGGAGCAAGCAGGACAGTCAATGAGCAGTTCTTC
CASGASRTVNEQFF